The sequence of this T cell receptor (beta chain) was determined in a study of early T cells in non-severe SARS-CoV-2 infection. CDR1 MNHEY and CDR2 SMNVEV come from the germline V gene (reference sequence). The CDR3 sequence is 15 residues long. The V gene end was trimmed by 7 bases and the J gene end by 3 bases; junction bases not matched to a gene: 9. TCRdb re-called the 5' RACE reads through MiXCR, storing one row per CDR3 protein. The data show fewer than 65,000 distinct CDR3 sequences, about a tenth seen once. Ten or more counts support this clonotype. The chain couples TRBV27 to TRBJ2-1, with 7 bases identical to TRBD1. Sequencing was done on a sample of whole blood. This clonotype was obtained from an adult who was a healthcare worker with PCR-confirmed SARS-CoV-2 infection or an uninfected control (not recorded which). This chain's CDR3 is CASTPRDRYYNEQFF. The DNA of the CDR3 is TGTGCCAGCACACCCCGGGACAGATACTACAATGAGCAGTTCTTC.